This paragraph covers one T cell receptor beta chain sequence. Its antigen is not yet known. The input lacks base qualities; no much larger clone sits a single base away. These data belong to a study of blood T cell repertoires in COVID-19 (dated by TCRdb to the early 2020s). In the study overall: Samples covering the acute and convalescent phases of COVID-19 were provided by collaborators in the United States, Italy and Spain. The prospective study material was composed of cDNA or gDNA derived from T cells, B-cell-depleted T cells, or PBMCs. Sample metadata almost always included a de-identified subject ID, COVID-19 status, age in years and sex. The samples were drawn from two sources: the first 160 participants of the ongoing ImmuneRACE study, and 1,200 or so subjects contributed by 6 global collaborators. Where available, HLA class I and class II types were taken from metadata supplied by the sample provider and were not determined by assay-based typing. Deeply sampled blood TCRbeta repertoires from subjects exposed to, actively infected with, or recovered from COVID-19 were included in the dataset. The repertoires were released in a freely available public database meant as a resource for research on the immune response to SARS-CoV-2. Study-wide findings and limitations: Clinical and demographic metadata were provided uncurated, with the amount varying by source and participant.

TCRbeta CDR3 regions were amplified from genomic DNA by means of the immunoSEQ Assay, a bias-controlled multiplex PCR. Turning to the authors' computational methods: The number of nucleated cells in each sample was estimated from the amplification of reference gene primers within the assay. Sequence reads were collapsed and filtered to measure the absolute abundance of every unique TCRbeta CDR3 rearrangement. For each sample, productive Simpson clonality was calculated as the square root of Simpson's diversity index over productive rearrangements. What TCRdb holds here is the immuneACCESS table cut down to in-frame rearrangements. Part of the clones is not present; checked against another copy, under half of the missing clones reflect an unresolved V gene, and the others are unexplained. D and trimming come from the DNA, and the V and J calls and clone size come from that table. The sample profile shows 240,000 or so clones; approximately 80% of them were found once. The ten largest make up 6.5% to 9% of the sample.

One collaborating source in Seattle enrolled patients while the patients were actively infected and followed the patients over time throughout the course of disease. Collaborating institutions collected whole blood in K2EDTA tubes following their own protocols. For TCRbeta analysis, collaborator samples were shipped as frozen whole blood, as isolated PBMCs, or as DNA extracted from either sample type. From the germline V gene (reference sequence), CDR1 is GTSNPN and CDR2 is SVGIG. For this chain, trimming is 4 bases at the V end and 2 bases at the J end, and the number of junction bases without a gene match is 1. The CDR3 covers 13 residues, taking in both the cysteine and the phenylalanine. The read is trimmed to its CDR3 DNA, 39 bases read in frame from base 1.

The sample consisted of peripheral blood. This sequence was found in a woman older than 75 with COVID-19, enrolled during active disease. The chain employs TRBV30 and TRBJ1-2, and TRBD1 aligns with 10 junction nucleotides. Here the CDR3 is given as CAWTDRGNYGYTF. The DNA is TGTGCCTGGACGGACAGGGGGAACTATGGCTACACCTTC. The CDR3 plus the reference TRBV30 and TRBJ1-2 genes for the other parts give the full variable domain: SQTIHQWPATLVQPVGSPLSLECTVEGTSNPNLYWYRQAAGRGLQLLFYSVGIGQISSEVPQNLSASRPQDRQFILSSKKLLLSDSGFYLCAWTDRGNYGYTFGSGTRLTVV.